Sequencing of this TCR beta chain was carried out in a study of blood T cell repertoires in COVID-19. Looking at the study overall: Sample material is recorded as cDNA or gDNA derived from T cells, B-cell-depleted T cells, or PBMCs.

Germline V gives CDR1 SGHNT, CDR2 YYREEE (reference sequence). This CDR3 has 13 residues. The V segment lost 3 bases and the J segment 3 bases; nucleotides outside the gene matches: 2. The data were produced by immunoSEQ multiplex PCR, yet TCRdb's version contains in-frame clones alone and is incomplete. The sample lists fewer than 500,000 clones; about 89% were seen once. Concerning this clone itself: Other DNA sequences from this sample encode an identical CDR3 as well.

Participants had their cohort set by participant-reported clinical history. Cohort 3 donors counted as recovered after two negative PCRs, clearance, or resolved symptoms. This chain joins TRBV5-4 and TRBJ2-7, with 8 bases fitting TRBD1. Sequenced input: PBMCs or T cells enriched from blood (not recorded which). The sequence came from a man younger than 40 who had recovered from COVID-19. The CDR3 nucleotides read TGTGCCAGCAGCTCAGGACAGGGCTACGAGCAGTACTTC. Its protein product is CASSSGQGYEQYF.